This entry lists 27 T cell receptor beta chains sequenced from one sample in a study of T-cell reconstitution after alpha-beta-depleted transplantation in children. As it was prepared, the TCRbeta library received unique molecular identifiers. From the PCR reads, TCRdb called clonotypes with MiXCR, one entry per CDR3 protein. This sample has 200,000 to 250,000 distinct CDR3 sequences, with 7% to 9% found just once. This specimen was PBMCs, mostly from graft donor cells, taken 360 days after TCRalphabeta/CD19-depleted stem cell transplant. The receptors derive from a male patient aged 2-15 years who had a stem cell transplant for acute myeloid leukemia, so the T cells may come from the graft donor.

This clonotype was recorded a few times. This chain joins TRBV11-2 and TRBJ2-3; 7 bases are shared with TRBD1. V was clipped by 2 bases and J by 4 bases; unmatched bases: 12. The germline V gene has CDR1 SGHAT and CDR2 FQNNGV. The CDR3 covers 17 residues. The CDR3 sequence: CASSLPRDSTWPDTQYF. The CDR3 DNA is TGTGCCAGCAGCTTACCCAGGGACAGTACTTGGCCAGATACGCAGTATTTT.

This sequence joins TRBV12-3 or TRBV12-4 and TRBJ2-1, with TRBD1 as a possible D gene (5 bases). This CDR3 spans 12 amino acids. Trimming took off 7 bases at V and 12 bases at J, with 16 bases between the two ends. As DNA, the CDR3 is TGTGCCAGCACCAAACGAGGACAACGGCAGTTCTTC. This gives the protein CASTKRGQRQFF.

The V call is TRBV12-3 or TRBV12-4, the J call TRBJ2-4; no clear D. V lost 2 bases, J lost 5 bases, and 7 bases lay in between. CDR3 length equals 13 residues. This chain's CDR3 is CASSLRSENIQYF. The DNA for the CDR3 is TGTGCCAGCAGTTTAAGATCAGAAAACATTCAGTACTTC.

The chain carries TRBV20-1 and TRBJ2-5; 11 bases are shared with TRBD2. V shed 8 bases and J 4 bases; nucleotides not matched to a gene: 9. The germline gives CDR1 DFQATT, CDR2 SNEGSKA (reference sequence). The CDR3 is 14 amino acids. The CDR3 DNA reads TGCAGTAACATAGCGGGAGGGCCGGGAGAGACCCAGTACTTC. Amino acid sequence: CSNIAGGPGETQYF.

The rearrangement links TRBV12-3 or TRBV12-4 to TRBJ2-1; 9 nucleotides line up with TRBD1. The length of the CDR3 is 21 residues. V lost 4 bases and J lost 0; bases outside the gene matches: 19. Here the CDR3 DNA reads TGTGCCAGCAGTTCAACCTCGCGGGACAGGGTCCGTTTAAGCTCCTACAATGAGCAGTTCTTC. Its protein product is CASSSTSRDRVRLSSYNEQFF.

This clonotype has only a few counts. The chain combines TRBV19 with TRBJ2-6; D might be TRBD1 or TRBD2, each matching 5 bases. The CDR3 loop spans 15 amino acids. Per the germline V gene, CDR1 is LNHDA and CDR2 is SQIVND (reference sequence). V lost 6 bases to trimming and J lost 0 bases, with 9 bases between them. The CDR3 spells CASRGRNSGANVLTF. In DNA form, the CDR3 reads TGTGCCAGTAGGGGACGGAACTCTGGGGCCAACGTCCTGACTTTC.

V is TRBV6-5 and J is TRBJ1-1; 8 nucleotides align to TRBD1. The germline V gene encodes CDR1 MNHEY and CDR2 SVGAGI. The trim removed 0 bases at V and 13 bases at J, leaving 13 bases unmatched. The length of the CDR3 is 15 residues. The CDR3 is CASSYSFQGALGDFF. The CDR3 coding sequence is TGTGCCAGCAGTTACTCGTTTCAGGGGGCGTTAGGAGATTTCTTT.

V gene TRBV12-3 or TRBV12-4 combines with J gene TRBJ1-1, with D perhaps TRBD1 (6 bases). There are 14 residues in the CDR3. Between the trimmed V and J ends, which lost 7 bases and 1 base, there was a span of 13 bases. The CDR3 loop reads CASNAGTRNTEAFF. Written as DNA, the CDR3 is TGTGCCAGCAACGCCGGGACAAGGAACACTGAAGCTTTCTTT.

This clonotype was seen many times. The chain uses TRBV30 and TRBJ1-1, with D tentatively TRBD1 (5 bases). Germline CDR1 is GTSNPN and CDR2 is SVGIG (reference sequence). Deletions cut 2 bases from V and 5 bases from J, with 9 bases between. The CDR3 length is 12 residues. CDR3: CAWSPGRTEAFF. CDR3 bases: TGTGCCTGGAGTCCGGGGCGAACTGAAGCTTTCTTT. The full variable domain, in which reference TRBV30 and TRBJ1-1 provide the parts outside the CDR3, is SQTIHQWPATLVQPVGSPLSLECTVEGTSNPNLYWYRQAAGRGLQLLFYSVGIGQISSEVPQNLSASRPQDRQFILSSKKLLLSDSGFYLCAWSPGRTEAFFGQGTRLTVV.

This clonotype was recorded many times. V gene TRBV27 combines with J gene TRBJ1-4, with TRBD1 identical over 7 bases. The trim removed 6 bases at V and 6 bases at J, leaving 7 bases unmatched. CDR3 length: 14 residues. Per the germline V gene, CDR1 is MNHEY and CDR2 is SMNVEV (reference sequence). Here the CDR3 DNA reads TGTGCCAGCAGGACAGGGAGGGTTGATGAAAAACTGTTTTTT. It codes for CASRTGRVDEKLFF.

This clonotype has ten or more counts. The chain has TRBV9 and TRBJ2-1; D remains unclear. V was cut by 4 bases and J by 0 bases, with 14 bases left in between. This CDR3 contains 16 residues. Germline values: CDR1 SGDLS, CDR2 YYNGEE. In DNA form, the CDR3 reads TGTGCCAGCAGCATAATTGGGTCAAGCTCCTACAATGAGCAGTTCTTC. Translation gives CASSIIGSSSYNEQFF.

This clonotype was found a few times. The genes are TRBV19 and TRBJ2-1, with TRBD2 as a possible D gene (6 bases). Per germline, CDR1 LNHDA and CDR2 SQIVND (reference sequence). Trimming pared 3 bases from V and 6 bases from J, leaving 12 bases between. The CDR3 length is 14 residues. CDR3 sequence reads: CASSMGGTVNEQFF. DNA of the CDR3: TGTGCCAGTAGTATGGGCGGGACCGTCAATGAGCAGTTCTTC.

The chain carries TRBV7-9 and TRBJ2-7; 9 bases align to TRBD1. The CDR3 length is 13 residues. The V gene's germline CDR1 is SEHNR and CDR2 FQNEAQ (reference sequence). The J segment lost 6 bases and the V segment lost 4 bases, leaving 4 bases of the junction unmatched. The CDR3 loop is CASSSQQGAEQYV. As DNA, the CDR3 is TGTGCCAGCAGCTCCCAACAGGGGGCCGAGCAGTACGTC.

This clonotype has more than one count but fewer than ten. The chain links TRBV6-2 or TRBV6-3 to TRBJ1-2; D call uncertain. Germline CDR1 is MNHEY and CDR2 is SVGEGT. V was shortened by 8 bases and J by 4 bases, with 14 bases between the two germline ends. The CDR3 runs 13 residues. CDR3 bases: TGTGCCAGCCGGTTAATGAAGCTCTATGGCTACACCTTC. It encodes CASRLMKLYGYTF.

The chain links TRBV7-3 to TRBJ1-2; 9 bases line up with TRBD1. CDR3 size: 13 residues. The germline CDR1 and CDR2 sequences are SGHTA and FQGTGA. The V and J ends lost 5 bases and 8 bases, in that order; junction bases with no gene match: 6. CDR3 nucleotide sequence: TGTGCCAGCAGCAGGGACAGGGAGGAAGGCTACACCTTC. Translating it yields CASSRDREEGYTF.

V gene TRBV20-1 combines with J gene TRBJ2-7; 10 bases align to TRBD2. Germline trimming cut 2 bases from V and 7 bases from J; bases unmatched to any gene: 11. The CDR3 sequence is 15 residues long. Germline loops: CDR1 DFQATT, CDR2 SNEGSKA (reference sequence). CDR3 in amino acids: CSARSYLAGEEEQYF. The DNA of the CDR3 is TGCAGTGCTAGATCGTACCTAGCGGGAGAGGAGGAGCAGTACTTC.

This sequence joins TRBV10-3 and TRBJ2-5, with 13 bases fitting TRBD2. This CDR3 has 17 residues. From germline, CDR1 is ENHRY and CDR2 SYGVKD. Unmatched junction bases numbered 9, after V lost 3 bases and J lost 5 bases. The CDR3 protein is CAISETSGGAWGETQYF. In nucleotides, the CDR3 is TGTGCCATCAGTGAAACTAGCGGGGGGGCTTGGGGTGAGACCCAGTACTTC.

This clonotype was recorded at least ten times. The CDR3 nucleotides are TGTGCCAGCAGCTCCGGGACTAGCTGGAATGAGCAGTTCTTC. Amino acid sequence: CASSSGTSWNEQFF. The V gene is TRBV7-3, the J gene TRBJ2-1, with 9 bases lining up with TRBD2. There are 14 residues in the CDR3. The V gene end was trimmed by 4 bases and the J gene end by 7 bases; junction bases not matched to a gene: 5. In germline, CDR1 is SGHTA, CDR2 FQGTGA.

A few counts support this clonotype. V gene TRBV7-9 combines with J gene TRBJ2-1; 12 positions match TRBD2. The trim removed 5 bases at V and 4 bases at J, leaving 6 bases unmatched. The V gene's germline CDR1 is SEHNR and CDR2 FQNEAQ (reference sequence). The CDR3 sequence is 16 residues long. The CDR3 reads CASSQLTSGGYNEQFF. The CDR3 coding sequence is TGTGCCAGCAGCCAACTGACTAGCGGGGGTTACAATGAGCAGTTCTTC.

This clonotype has more than one count but fewer than ten. This sequence joins TRBV27 and TRBJ2-7, with 7 bases matching TRBD1. The ends lost 5 bases at V and 5 bases at J; junction bases unmatched: 6. This CDR3 is built from 13 residues. Germline V gene lookup returns CDR1 MNHEY and CDR2 SMNVEV (reference sequence). CDR3 bases: TGTGCCAGCAGTCCTCGACAGGGCCACGAGCAGTACGTC. It specifies CASSPRQGHEQYV.

The sample holds many counts of this clonotype. The V gene is TRBV12-3 or TRBV12-4, the J gene TRBJ1-1; unclear D gene. The V and J ends lost 6 bases and 0 bases respectively, with 11 bases between them. The CDR3 is 14 amino acids. CDR3 loop: CASRLTLMNTEAFF. In DNA form, the CDR3 reads TGTGCCAGCAGACTAACTCTTATGAACACTGAAGCTTTCTTT.

This clonotype was detected only a few times. The V call is TRBV12-3 or TRBV12-4, the J call TRBJ1-1; D gene unclear. The V end was cut by 2 bases, the J end by 6 bases, with 7 bases between. This CDR3 is 12 amino acids long. The CDR3 region is CASSLRVAEAFF. The CDR3 nucleotides read TGTGCCAGCAGTTTAAGGGTGGCTGAAGCTTTCTTT.

This clonotype was observed a handful of times. The chain is built from TRBV5-1 and TRBJ1-4; 7 bases are shared with TRBD1. With 4 bases clipped from V and 14 bases from J, the junction kept 11 bases outside the gene matches. CDR1 is SGHRS, CDR2 YFSETQ, per germline. This CDR3 contains 13 residues. CDR3 in amino acids: CASSAETGAVLFF. The CDR3 bases are TGCGCCAGCAGCGCCGAAACAGGGGCGGTCCTGTTTTTT.

This chain uses TRBV12-3 or TRBV12-4 with TRBJ2-5; 7 nucleotides line up with TRBD2. The junction had 3 bases not matched to a gene; V was cut back by 6 bases and J by 2 bases. This CDR3 is built from 13 residues. CDR3 sequence: CASRGGEQETQYF. The CDR3 region has the DNA TGTGCCAGCAGGGGGGGGGAACAAGAGACCCAGTACTTC.

This clonotype occurred a few times. The V and J genes are TRBV29-1 and TRBJ1-5; no clear D gene. The V end lost 5 bases, the J end lost 5 bases, and 10 bases lay between the germline ends. The CDR3 has 12 amino acids. Germline V gene lookup returns CDR1 SQVTM and CDR2 ANQGSEA. The CDR3 region has the DNA TGCAGCGTTCAGGTAACCGATCAGCCCCAGCATTTT. This translates into CSVQVTDQPQHF.

The chain uses TRBV24-1 and TRBJ2-7; TRBD1 might be the D (5 bases). The ends were cut back, 8 bases at V and 4 bases at J, with 11 bases in the middle. The length of the CDR3 is 12 residues. Germline CDR1 reads KGHDR; CDR2 reads SFDVKD. CDR3 DNA sequence: TGTGCCACCATCCCAGGGCGGTACGAGCAGTACTTC. Translated: CATIPGRYEQYF.

Many counts were recorded for this clonotype. The V gene is TRBV29-1, the J gene TRBJ2-5; 7 nucleotides line up with TRBD1. This CDR3 spans 13 amino acids. The germline gives CDR1 SQVTM, CDR2 ANQGSEA. J lost 3 bases, V lost 7 bases, and 8 bases had no gene match. CDR3 coding DNA: TGCAGCGCAAGACAGGGTTCCAAAGAGACCCAGTACTTC. Its protein is CSARQGSKETQYF. Looking up the rest from reference TRBV29-1 and TRBJ2-5 gives the full variable domain: SAVISQKPSRDICQRGTSLTIQCQVDSQVTMMFWYRQQPGQSLTLIATANQGSEATYESGFVIDKFPISRPNLTFSTLTVSNMSPEDSSIYLCSARQGSKETQYFGPGTRLLVL.